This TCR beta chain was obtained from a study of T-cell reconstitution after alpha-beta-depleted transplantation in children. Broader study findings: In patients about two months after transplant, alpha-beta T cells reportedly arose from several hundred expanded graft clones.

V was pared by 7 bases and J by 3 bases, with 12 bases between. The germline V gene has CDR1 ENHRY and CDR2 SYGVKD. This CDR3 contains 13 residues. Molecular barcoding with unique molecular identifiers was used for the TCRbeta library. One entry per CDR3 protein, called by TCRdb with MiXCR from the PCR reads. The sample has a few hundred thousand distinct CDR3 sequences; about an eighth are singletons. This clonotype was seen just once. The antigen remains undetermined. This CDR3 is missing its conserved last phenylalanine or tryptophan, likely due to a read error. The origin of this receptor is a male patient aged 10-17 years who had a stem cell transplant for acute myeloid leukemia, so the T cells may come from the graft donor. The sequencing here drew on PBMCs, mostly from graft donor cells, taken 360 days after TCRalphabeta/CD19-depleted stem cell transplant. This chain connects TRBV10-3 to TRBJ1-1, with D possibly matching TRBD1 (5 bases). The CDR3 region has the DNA TGTGCCATCAACCGGGGAGGGGACACTGAAGCTTTCTCT. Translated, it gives CAINRGGDTEAFS.